This TCR beta chain emerged from a study of blood T cell repertoires in COVID-19. Study-wide context: The cDNA or gDNA used as material had been derived from T cells, B-cell-depleted T cells, or PBMCs.

Per the original data handling: Amplification of reference gene primers was used by the study to estimate nucleated cell counts. Data came from immunoSEQ multiplex PCR; TCRdb stores just in-frame clones and leaves some out. From that table come the V and J calls and clone size; the DNA was used to work out D and trimming. The table has around 160,000 clones, over 80% seen once. Trimming shortened V by 4 bases and J by 0 bases, and 9 bases separated the two germline ends. Germline lookup yields CDR1 MGHRA and CDR2 YSYEKL. The CDR3 totals 14 residues. Recruitment covered roughly 24 US areas and drew participants whose ages spanned roughly 18 to 90 years. The study recruited exposed participants who had met a COVID-19 case within 2 weeks before entry.

The chain has TRBV4-1 and TRBJ1-2; D is unresolved. The receptor's source is a woman aged 45-65 years who had been exposed to COVID-19. Sequencing was carried out using PBMCs or T cells enriched from blood (not recorded which). The CDR3 DNA is TGCGCCAGCAGCCCTTCAGGTCCTAACTATGGCTACACCTTC. This translates into CASSPSGPNYGYTF.